Reported below is one T cell receptor beta chain. One entry per CDR3 protein results from TCRdb running MiXCR on the 5' RACE reads. The sample includes about 190,000 distinct CDR3 sequences, approximately 20% of them seen just once. This entry comes from a study of T-cell memory formation after mild COVID-19. The source of this sequence is an adult woman who had mild COVID-19 (a few samples of this study predate the infection). Cell type and time point are not known. Sequenced input: PBMCs or a T cell subset sorted from them (not recorded which).

CDR3 DNA: TGTGCCAGCAGTGAGGGCTCAGGCGGCACTGAAGCTTTCTTT. Translated, it gives CASSEGSGGTEAFF. The chain has TRBV2 and TRBJ1-1; no definite D call. The germline gives CDR1 SNHLY, CDR2 FYNNEI. The CDR3 loop spans 14 amino acids. The V end was cut by 3 bases, the J end by 4 bases, with 12 bases between.